Below, one T cell receptor (beta chain) is given with its context. The sample holds a few counts of this clonotype. The target of this receptor is not known. No base quality values were provided; no much bigger clone lies one nucleotide off. The CDR3 contains 15 residues, cysteine and phenylalanine counted. The retained sequence is limited to the CDR3, 45 bases, with the frame set at the first base. CDR1 and CDR2, looked up from the germline V gene (reference sequence), are GTSNPN and SVGIG. The V end loses 4 bases and the J end loses 2 bases, and a stretch of 14 bases separates them. The TCR beta CDR3 regions were amplified from RNA transcripts. The first round of RT-PCR for the TCR CDR3 was performed with the HTBI primer set and the Qiagen OneStep RT-PCR kit. The libraries were constructed in a second round of multiplex PCR and then size-selected and purified. Paired-end sequencing of the libraries was performed with 100 bp reads on an Illumina HiSeq2000. Per the authors' processing: SOAPnuke was used to process the raw data, removing reads that contained adapters or uncalled bases, had a mean Phred below 15, or lacked an exact match to the constant primer or identifier. COPE v1.2.5 was used to merge the high-quality paired reads, and each unique nucleotide sequence was defined as a clonotype. MiTCR v1.1 was used to align the clonotypes against IMGT TRBV, TRBD and TRBJ reference segments. Only V-J combinations with frequency above 0.0001, covering roughly 99% of repertoires, were analysed. The TCS score was defined as F50 (clonal expansion) divided by E x V (chaos), with BLOSUM62-based TCRdist calculated between CDR3 peptides within each V-J. Welch's t-statistics and random forest reduced around 550 V-J features to roughly 13, which were used in a naive Bayes classifier (R e1071). The public reads were reprocessed in TCRdb via fastp at Q25 and MiXCR, keeping in-frame beta chains. Rows with a matching CDR3 protein are joined into one entry that keeps the most common DNA and genes. TCRdb, rather than the study authors, made the V and J calls. For this sample the table gives about half a million distinct CDR3 sequences, of which less than 25% were detected only once. The top ten clonotypes cover more than 20% of the sample.

This entry is derived from a study of T cells in Graves' hyperthyroidism and ophthalmopathy (dated by TCRdb to between 2018 and 2021). Regarding the study in general: Peripheral blood was sampled at the time of initial diagnosis, prior to any treatment. A discovery cohort of roughly 96 patients, approximately 45 with Graves' ophthalmopathy and 55 to 60 with stable Graves' hyperthyroidism, was used to find distinguishing TCR V-J signatures. An independent validation cohort of around 20 hyperthyroidism patients and 15 or so patients who later progressed to ophthalmopathy tested prospective prediction of ophthalmopathy. For training and testing, the 100 patients in the discovery cohort were randomly divided in a 7:3 ratio. In addition, the study compared T-cell repertoires in thyroid tissue and in blood from roughly six Graves' hyperthyroidism patients. After blood sampling, hyperthyroidism patients were treated with methimazole at a starting dose of 30 mg daily, and ophthalmopathy patients were treated with high-dose intravenous methylprednisolone. The paper reports TCR Vbeta CDR3 sequencing of some 140 peripheral blood samples: approximately 41 ophthalmopathy, 70 to 85 hyperthyroidism and around 17 progressor patients. What the authors observed across the whole study: Most expanded thyroid clonotypes (frequency above 0.001) were also detected in blood, suggesting blood repertoires may reflect thyroid immune responses. In cross-validation, a model built on a 13 V-J signature told ophthalmopathy apart from stable hyperthyroidism with 87.88% sensitivity and roughly 81% specificity, and in testing the same model reached 80%/75%. In validation, the model predicted progression to ophthalmopathy with roughly 66% sensitivity and less than 80% specificity, a median of around six months before onset. No statistical method was used to fix the sample size in advance, and group allocation was not hidden from the investigators.

A patient counted as having stable Graves' hyperthyroidism if no progression to ophthalmopathy occurred over 18 months of follow-up. Hyperthyroidism patients were aged 18 to 65 years and newly diagnosed, with disease duration of less than 2 months. The study excluded patients with uncontrolled infections, other autoimmune diseases, pregnancy or lactation. Clinical symptoms, serum thyroxine and TRAb, thyroid ultrasound, and orbital computed tomography formed the basis for the diagnoses. Ficoll-Paque density gradient centrifugation was used to isolate PBMCs from approximately 10 ml of fresh peripheral blood. Total RNA was extracted with Trizol reagent, and quality was checked on an Agilent 2100 Bioanalyzer.

This receptor was obtained from a man aged 18 to 35 with Graves' hyperthyroidism. The chain was built from TRBV30 and TRBJ2-2; the D gene could be either TRBD1 or TRBD2, each agreeing at 5 bases. The specimen was blood. The DNA sequence is TGTGCCTGGACCCCGGGACCGGTAAACACCGGGGAGCTGTTTTTT. Translated, this gives CAWTPGPVNTGELFF.